These 9 T cell receptor beta chains were all obtained from the same sample, sequenced in a study of blood T cells in healthy people across ages. The second PCR ran roughly 6 to 11 cycles with a sample-barcoded 5' primer and J-beta primers. TCRdb re-called the 5' RACE reads through MiXCR, storing one row per CDR3 protein. The table has 1.5 million to 2 million distinct CDR3 sequences, approximately 50% seen once. The specimen was blood. These receptor sequences come from a woman between 35 and 50 years old in good health.

The chain is built from TRBV5-4 and TRBJ1-6, with a possible D match to TRBD1 (5 bases). This CDR3 spans 15 amino acids. Per the germline V gene, CDR1 is SGHNT and CDR2 is YYREEE (reference sequence). V was pared by 2 bases and J by 8 bases, with 14 bases between. The DNA of the CDR3 is TGTGCCAGCAGCTTTGCGCAGGGAAGGCATTCACCCCTCCACTTT. Its protein product is CASSFAQGRHSPLHF.

This chain uses TRBV7-2 with TRBJ1-2; D is unclear. The CDR3 length is 15 residues. Trimming cost V 4 bases and J 2 bases, with 14 bases left between them. Germline-derived CDR1 and CDR2 are SGHTA and FQGNSA. In nucleotides, the CDR3 is TGTGCCAGCAGCTACCAACCCGACACAAACTATGGCTACACCTTC. This gives the protein CASSYQPDTNYGYTF.

CDR3 residues: CASSVGDLDTQYF. The CDR3 nucleotides read TGTGCCAGCAGCGTAGGAGATTTAGATACGCAGTATTTT. V gene TRBV9 combines with J gene TRBJ2-3; no clear D. The CDR3 is made up of 13 amino acids. Trimming removed 0 bases at V and 5 bases at J, with 7 bases between. Germline V lookup: CDR1 SGDLS, CDR2 YYNGEE.

V is TRBV11-2 and J is TRBJ2-5, with D possibly TRBD2 on 5 matching bases. CDR1 is SGHAT and CDR2 is FQNNGV in the germline V gene. The CDR3 consists of 14 residues. The V gene lost 2 bases and the J gene lost 4 bases, with 11 bases spanning the gap. The CDR3 nucleotides read TGTGCCAGCAGCTTAACGGACTTCCGAGAGACCCAGTACTTC. Residues: CASSLTDFRETQYF. Drawing the rest from reference TRBV11-2 and TRBJ2-5, the complete variable domain is EAGVAQSPRYKIIEKRQSVAFWCNPISGHATLYWYQQILGQGPKLLIQFQNNGVVDDSQLPKDRFSAERLKGVDSTLKIQPAKLEDSAVYLCASSLTDFRETQYFGPGTRLLVL.

The chain recombines TRBV5-1 with TRBJ2-7; 9 positions match TRBD1. The CDR3 runs 15 residues. The V gene's germline CDR1 is SGHRS and CDR2 YFSETQ. The junction had 8 bases not matched to a gene; V was cut back by 2 bases and J by 5 bases. CDR3 bases: TGCGCCAGCAGCTTAGAGGGACAGGGTTTGGACGAGCAGTACTTC. Translating it yields CASSLEGQGLDEQYF.

The CDR3 bases are TGTGCCAGCAGTGAGGCGGGGATAGTGGATACGCAGTATTTT. It specifies CASSEAGIVDTQYF. The rearrangement links TRBV25-1 to TRBJ2-3; tentative D call: TRBD2 (6 bases). The CDR3 has 14 residues. V shed 3 bases and J shed 6 bases, with 13 bases lying between them. The germline V gene encodes CDR1 MGHDK and CDR2 SYGVNS.

The V gene is TRBV29-1, the J gene TRBJ2-5; D possibly uses TRBD1 or TRBD2 (5 bases each). The V gene's germline CDR1 is SQVTM and CDR2 ANQGSEA. V was shortened by 0 bases and J by 7 bases, with 12 bases between the two germline ends. This CDR3 has 13 residues. The CDR3 loop is CSVEDGTKGTQYF. Here the CDR3 DNA reads TGCAGCGTTGAAGATGGGACGAAAGGGACCCAGTACTTC.

The chain has TRBV7-9 and TRBJ1-4; 12 positions agree with TRBD1. The CDR3 is 16 residues long. Germline CDR1 is SEHNR and CDR2 is FQNEAQ (reference sequence). The J segment lost 8 bases and the V segment lost 5 bases, leaving 9 bases of the junction unmatched. The CDR3: CASSTGQGARREKLFF. The CDR3 coding sequence is TGTGCCAGCAGCACGGGACAGGGGGCGCGAAGAGAAAAACTGTTTTTT.

This chain joins TRBV11-2 and TRBJ2-1; 7 bases line up with TRBD2. Per germline, CDR1 SGHAT and CDR2 FQNNGV. This CDR3 region has 16 residues. The V gene end was trimmed by 1 base and the J gene end by 9 bases; junction bases not matched to a gene: 12. The CDR3 sequence: CASSLGLRRREGEQFF. Here the CDR3 DNA reads TGTGCCAGCAGCTTAGGTCTTCGTCGTAGGGAGGGTGAGCAGTTCTTC.